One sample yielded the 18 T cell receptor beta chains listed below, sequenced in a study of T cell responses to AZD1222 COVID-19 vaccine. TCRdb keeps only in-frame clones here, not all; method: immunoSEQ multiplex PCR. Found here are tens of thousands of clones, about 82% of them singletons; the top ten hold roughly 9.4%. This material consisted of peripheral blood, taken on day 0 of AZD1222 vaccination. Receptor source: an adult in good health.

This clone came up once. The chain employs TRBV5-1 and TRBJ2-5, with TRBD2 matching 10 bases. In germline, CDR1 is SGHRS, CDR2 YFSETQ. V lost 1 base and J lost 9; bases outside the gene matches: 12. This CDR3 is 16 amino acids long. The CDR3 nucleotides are TGCGCCAGCAGCTTGACTAGCGGGGAGGCAGGGGTGGCCCAGTACTTC. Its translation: CASSLTSGEAGVAQYF. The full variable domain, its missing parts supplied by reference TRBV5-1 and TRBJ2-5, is KAGVTQTPRYLIKTRGQQVTLSCSPISGHRSVSWYQQTPGQGLQFLFEYFSETQRNKGNFPGRFSGRQFSNSRSEMNVSTLELGDSALYLCASSLTSGEAGVAQYFGPGTRLLVL.

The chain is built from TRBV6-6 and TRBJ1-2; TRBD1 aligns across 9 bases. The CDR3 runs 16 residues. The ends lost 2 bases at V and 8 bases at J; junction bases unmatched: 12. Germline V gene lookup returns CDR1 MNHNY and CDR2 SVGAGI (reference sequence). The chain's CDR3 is CASSYPERGTGLGYTF. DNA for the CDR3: TGTGCCAGCAGTTACCCCGAACGAGGGACAGGGCTCGGCTACACCTTC.

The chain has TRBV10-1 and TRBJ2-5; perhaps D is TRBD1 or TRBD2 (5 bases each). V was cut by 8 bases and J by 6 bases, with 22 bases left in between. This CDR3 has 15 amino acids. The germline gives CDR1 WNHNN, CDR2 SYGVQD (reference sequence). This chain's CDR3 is CASWGYPAPVKTQYF. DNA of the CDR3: TGCGCCAGCTGGGGGTACCCAGCCCCCGTCAAGACCCAGTACTTC.

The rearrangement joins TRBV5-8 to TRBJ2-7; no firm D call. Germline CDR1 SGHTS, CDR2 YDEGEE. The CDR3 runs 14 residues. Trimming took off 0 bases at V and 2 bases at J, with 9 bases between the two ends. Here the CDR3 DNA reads TGTGCCAGCAGCTTGGAACCCGTAACCTACGAGCAGTACTTC. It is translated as CASSLEPVTYEQYF.

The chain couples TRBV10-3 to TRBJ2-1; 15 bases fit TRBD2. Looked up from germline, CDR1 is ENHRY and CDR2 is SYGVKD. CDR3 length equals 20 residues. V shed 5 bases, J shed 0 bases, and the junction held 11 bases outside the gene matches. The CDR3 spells CAISPPGLAGGISSYNEQFF. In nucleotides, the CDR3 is TGTGCCATCAGTCCTCCTGGACTAGCGGGAGGGATTAGCTCCTACAATGAGCAGTTCTTC.

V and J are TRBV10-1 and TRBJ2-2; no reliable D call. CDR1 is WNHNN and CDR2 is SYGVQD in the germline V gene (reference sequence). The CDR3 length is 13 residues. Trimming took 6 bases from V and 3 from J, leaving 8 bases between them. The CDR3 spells CASSDRDTGELFF. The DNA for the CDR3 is TGCGCCAGCAGCGATAGGGACACCGGGGAGCTGTTTTTT.

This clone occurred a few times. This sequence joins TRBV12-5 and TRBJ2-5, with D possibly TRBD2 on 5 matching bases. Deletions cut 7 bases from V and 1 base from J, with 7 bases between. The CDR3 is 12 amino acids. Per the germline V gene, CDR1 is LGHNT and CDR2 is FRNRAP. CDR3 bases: TGTGCTAGTGCCGGGATCCAAGAGACCCAGTACTTC. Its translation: CASAGIQETQYF.

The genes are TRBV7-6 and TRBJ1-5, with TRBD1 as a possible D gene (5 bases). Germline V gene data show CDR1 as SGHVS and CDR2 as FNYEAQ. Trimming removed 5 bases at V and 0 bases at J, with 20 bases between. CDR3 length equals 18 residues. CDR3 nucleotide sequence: TGTGCCAGCAGCCTAAAGGGCGCAGGGCCTTATAGCAATCAGCCCCAGCATTTT. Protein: CASSLKGAGPYSNQPQHF.

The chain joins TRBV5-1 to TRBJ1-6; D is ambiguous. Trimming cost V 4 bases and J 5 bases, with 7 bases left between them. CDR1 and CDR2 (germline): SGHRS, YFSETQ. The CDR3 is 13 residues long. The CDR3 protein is CASSPLNNSPLHF. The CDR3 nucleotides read TGCGCCAGCAGCCCACTCAATAATTCACCCCTCCACTTT.

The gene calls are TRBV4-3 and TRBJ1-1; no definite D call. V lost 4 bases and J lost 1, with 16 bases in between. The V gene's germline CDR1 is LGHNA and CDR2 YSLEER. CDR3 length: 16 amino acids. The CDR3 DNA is TGCGCCAGCAGCCGATACTCAACGGGCCCGAACACTGAAGCTTTCTTT. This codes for CASSRYSTGPNTEAFF.

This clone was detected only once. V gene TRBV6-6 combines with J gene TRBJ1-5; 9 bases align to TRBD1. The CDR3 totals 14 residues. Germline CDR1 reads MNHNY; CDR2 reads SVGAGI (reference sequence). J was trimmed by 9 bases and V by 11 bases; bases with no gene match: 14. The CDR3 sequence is CAARPGQGERPQHF. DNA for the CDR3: TGTGCCGCAAGACCGGGACAGGGAGAACGGCCCCAGCATTTT.

The CDR3 protein is CASSYDRAIVFWYTEAFF. The CDR3 nucleotides are TGTGCCAGCAGTTACGATCGGGCGATCGTTTTTTGGTACACTGAAGCTTTCTTT. The chain recombines TRBV6-2 or TRBV6-3 with TRBJ1-1; D not resolved. V lost 2 bases and J lost 3, with 22 bases in between. The V gene's germline CDR1 is MNHEY and CDR2 SVGEGT. The CDR3 is 18 residues long.

In DNA, the CDR3 is TGTGCCAGCAGCTTGGGGGGGCCACTGGAAAAACTGTTTTTT. Its translation is CASSLGGPLEKLFF. The chain is built from TRBV5-4 and TRBJ1-4, with D maybe TRBD1 (6 bases). Germline V gives CDR1 SGHNT, CDR2 YYREEE (reference sequence). V lost 0 bases and J 8 bases, leaving 11 bases between the germline ends. This CDR3 has 14 residues.

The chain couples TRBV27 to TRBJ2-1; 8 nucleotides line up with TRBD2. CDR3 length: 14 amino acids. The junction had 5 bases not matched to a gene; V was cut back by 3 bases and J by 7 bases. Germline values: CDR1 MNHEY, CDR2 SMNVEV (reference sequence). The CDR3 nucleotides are TGTGCCAGCAGTTTCCTAGCGGGCCCAAATGAGCAGTTCTTC. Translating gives CASSFLAGPNEQFF.

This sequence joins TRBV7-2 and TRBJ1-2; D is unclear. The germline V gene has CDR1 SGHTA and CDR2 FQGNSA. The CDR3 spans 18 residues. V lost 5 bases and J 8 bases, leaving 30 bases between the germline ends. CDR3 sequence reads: CASSPYETPDIRKGGYTF. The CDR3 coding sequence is TGTGCCAGCAGCCCTTATGAAACCCCAGACATCCGCAAAGGGGGCTACACCTTC.

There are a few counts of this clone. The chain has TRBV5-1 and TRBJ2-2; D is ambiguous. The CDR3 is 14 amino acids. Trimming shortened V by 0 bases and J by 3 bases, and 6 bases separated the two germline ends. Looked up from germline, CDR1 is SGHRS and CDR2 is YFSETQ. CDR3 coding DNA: TGCGCCAGCAGCTTGGCCGTGGACACCGGGGAGCTGTTTTTT. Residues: CASSLAVDTGELFF. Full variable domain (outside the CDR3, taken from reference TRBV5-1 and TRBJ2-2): KAGVTQTPRYLIKTRGQQVTLSCSPISGHRSVSWYQQTPGQGLQFLFEYFSETQRNKGNFPGRFSGRQFSNSRSEMNVSTLELGDSALYLCASSLAVDTGELFFGEGSRLTVL.

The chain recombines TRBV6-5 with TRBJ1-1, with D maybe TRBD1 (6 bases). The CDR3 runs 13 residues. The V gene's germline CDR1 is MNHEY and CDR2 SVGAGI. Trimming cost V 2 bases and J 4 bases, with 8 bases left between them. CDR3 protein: CASSYGGGTEAFF. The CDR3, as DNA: TGTGCCAGCAGTTACGGGGGCGGCACTGAAGCTTTCTTT.

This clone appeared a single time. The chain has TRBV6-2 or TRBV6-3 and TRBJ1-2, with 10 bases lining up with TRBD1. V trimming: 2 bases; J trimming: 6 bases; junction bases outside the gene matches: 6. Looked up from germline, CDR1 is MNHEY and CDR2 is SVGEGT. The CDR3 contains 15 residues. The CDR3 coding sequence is TGTGCCAGCAGTTACCTCAAGACAGGGGGCGATGGCTACACCTTC. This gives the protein CASSYLKTGGDGYTF.